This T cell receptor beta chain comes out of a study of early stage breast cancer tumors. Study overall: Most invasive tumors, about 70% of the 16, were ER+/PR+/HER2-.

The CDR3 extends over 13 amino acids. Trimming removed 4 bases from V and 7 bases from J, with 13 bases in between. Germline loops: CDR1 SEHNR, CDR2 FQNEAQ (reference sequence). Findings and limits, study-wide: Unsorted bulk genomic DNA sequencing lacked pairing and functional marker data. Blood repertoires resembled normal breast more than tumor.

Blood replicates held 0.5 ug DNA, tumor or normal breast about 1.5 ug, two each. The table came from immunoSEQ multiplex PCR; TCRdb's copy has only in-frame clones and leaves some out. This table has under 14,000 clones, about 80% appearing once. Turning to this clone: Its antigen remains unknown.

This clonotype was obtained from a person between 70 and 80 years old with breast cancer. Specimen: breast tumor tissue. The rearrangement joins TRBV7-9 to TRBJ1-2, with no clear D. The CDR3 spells CASSSTRAGGYTF. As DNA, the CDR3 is TGTGCCAGCAGCTCCACGCGGGCCGGTGGCTACACCTTC.